Presented here are 7 T cell receptor beta chains from one specimen sequenced in a study of siplizumab effects on memory and regulatory T cells. Method: immunoSEQ multiplex PCR; TCRdb's copy keeps in-frame clones and lacks some. The repertoire holds around 87,000 clones, with around 90% as singletons. The sample consisted of CD4+ T cells sorted from blood. These receptors all come from a human donor in good health.

A single count supports this clone. This rearrangement joins TRBV6-6 to TRBJ1-1, with D possibly being TRBD1 (5 bases). Germline V gives CDR1 MNHNY, CDR2 SVGAGI (reference sequence). There are 14 residues in the CDR3. V was pared by 6 bases and J by 7 bases, with 18 bases between. CDR3 coding DNA: TGTGCCAGCAGCCAACCGGGGACTTACGGTGAAGCTTTCTTT. Translating gives CASSQPGTYGEAFF.

The chain links TRBV18 to TRBJ2-1; TRBD2 is a possible D gene (5 bases). Germline V CDR1 and CDR2: KGHSH, LQKENI. V lost 4 bases, J lost 2 bases, and 12 bases lay in between. The CDR3 sequence is 15 residues long. The CDR3 nucleotides are TGTGCCAGCTCACTCGAGGGAGTACCCTACAATGAGCAGTTCTTC. Protein product: CASSLEGVPYNEQFF.

The chain has TRBV18 and TRBJ2-7, with a tentative D call TRBD1 (6 bases). CDR1 is KGHSH, CDR2 LQKENI, per germline. The CDR3 length is 15 residues. The V gene lost 3 bases and the J gene lost 3 bases, with 15 bases spanning the gap. CDR3 sequence: CASSPAWAGDYEQYF. The CDR3 bases are TGTGCCAGCTCACCCGCTTGGGCAGGGGACTACGAGCAGTACTTC.

The J gene is TRBJ2-2, the V gene TRBV5-1; 8 bases fit TRBD2. Germline CDR1 reads SGHRS; CDR2 reads YFSETQ. CDR3 length: 15 residues. Trimming at V came to 7 bases and at J to 0 bases, leaving 5 bases not matched to a gene. CDR3 nucleotide sequence: TGCGCCAGCGGACCGGGACTAGCGAACACCGGGGAGCTGTTTTTT. Residues: CASGPGLANTGELFF.

Concerning this clone: At one end, the junction sequence differs from germline, possibly due to a read error. The chain joins TRBV30 to TRBJ1-1; D ambiguous. The germline CDR1 and CDR2 sequences are GTSNPN and SVGIG (reference sequence). This CDR3 comprises 13 residues. The chain's CDR3 is CAWSPTMNAEAFF. The CDR3 DNA reads as TGTGCCTGGAGTCCCACTATGAACGCTGAAGCTTTCTTT. The whole variable domain, filled in from reference TRBV30 and TRBJ1-1, reads SQTIHQWPATLVQPVGSPLSLECTVEGTSNPNLYWYRQAAGRGLQLLFYSVGIGQISSEVPQNLSASRPQDRQFILSSKKLLLSDSGFYLCAWSPTMNAEAFFGQGTRLTVV.

The CDR3 region is CATSRDSDKISYEQYF. CDR3 nucleotides: TGTGCCACCAGCAGAGATTCCGACAAAATCTCCTACGAGCAGTACTTC. The chain is built from TRBV15 and TRBJ2-7, with D uncertain. The V and J ends lost 0 bases and 0 bases respectively, with 12 bases between them. From germline, CDR1 is LNHNV and CDR2 YYDKDF (reference sequence). The length of the CDR3 is 16 residues.

The chain is built from TRBV5-6 and TRBJ2-3; D may correspond to TRBD1 or TRBD2 (5 bases each). The CDR3 has 15 residues. The germline V gene has CDR1 SGHDT and CDR2 YYEEEE. V was shortened by 4 bases and J by 3 bases, with 15 bases between the two germline ends. The chain's CDR3 is CASSEGRTGTDTQYF. In nucleotides, the CDR3 is TGTGCCAGCAGCGAGGGACGCACAGGTACAGATACGCAGTATTTT.